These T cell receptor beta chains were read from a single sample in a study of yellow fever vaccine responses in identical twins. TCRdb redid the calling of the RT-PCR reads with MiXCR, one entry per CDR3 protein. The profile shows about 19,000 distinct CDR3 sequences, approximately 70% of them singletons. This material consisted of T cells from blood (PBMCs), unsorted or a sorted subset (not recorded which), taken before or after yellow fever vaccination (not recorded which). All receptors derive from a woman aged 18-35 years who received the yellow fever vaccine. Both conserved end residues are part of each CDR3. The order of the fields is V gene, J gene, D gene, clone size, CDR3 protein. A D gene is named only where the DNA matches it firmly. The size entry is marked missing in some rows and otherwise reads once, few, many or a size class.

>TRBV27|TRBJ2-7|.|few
CASSRGQLGSYEQYF
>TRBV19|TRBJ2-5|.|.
CASSAQRQETQYF
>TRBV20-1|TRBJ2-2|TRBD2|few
CSARDPGLDSGELFF
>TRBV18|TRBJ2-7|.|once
CASSPTSSYEQYF
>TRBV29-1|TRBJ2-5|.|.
CSVGERTQETQYF
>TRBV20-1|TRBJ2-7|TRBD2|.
CSAIRDYGYEQYF
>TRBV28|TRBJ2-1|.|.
CASSLPARKDNEQFF
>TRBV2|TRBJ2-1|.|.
CASSEEGRGSYNEQFF
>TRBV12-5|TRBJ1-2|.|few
CASGLGGPAYGYTF
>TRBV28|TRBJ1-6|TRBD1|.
CASSPWTGVSPLHF
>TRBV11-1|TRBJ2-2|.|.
CASRGLPGELFF
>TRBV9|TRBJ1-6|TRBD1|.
CASSPSGQGNSPLHF
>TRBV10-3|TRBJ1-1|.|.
CAISEEGRFYMNTEAFF
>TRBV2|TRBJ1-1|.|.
CASWGGTEAFF
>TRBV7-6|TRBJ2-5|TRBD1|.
CASSSFRGQETQYF
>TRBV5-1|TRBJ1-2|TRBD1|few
CASSLDPGTEGYTF
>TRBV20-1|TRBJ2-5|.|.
CTAGGPGAQYF
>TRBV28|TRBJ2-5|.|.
CASSLPTRLQETQYF
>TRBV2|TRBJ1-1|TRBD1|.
CASRGQLHTEAFF
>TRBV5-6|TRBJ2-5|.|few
CASSLPLETQYF
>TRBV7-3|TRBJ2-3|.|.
CASSLRTWGADTQYF
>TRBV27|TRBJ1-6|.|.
CASSFRQGNSPLHF
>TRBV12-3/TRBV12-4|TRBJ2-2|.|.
CASRLAGGELFF
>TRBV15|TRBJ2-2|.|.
CATSREGPPGELFF
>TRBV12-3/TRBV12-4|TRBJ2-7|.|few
CASSNRVSYEQYF
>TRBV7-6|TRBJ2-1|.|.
CASSLGGISYNEQFF
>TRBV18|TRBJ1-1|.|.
CATLQGMRPEAFF
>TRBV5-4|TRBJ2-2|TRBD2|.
CASSLVLAADTGELFF
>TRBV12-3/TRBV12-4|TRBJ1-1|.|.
CASSPLGGTEAFF
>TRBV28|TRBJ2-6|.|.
CASTSDGPSGANVLTF
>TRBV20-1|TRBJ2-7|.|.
CSARDSQVNSYEQYF
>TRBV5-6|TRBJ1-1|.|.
CASSLGHTMNTEAFF
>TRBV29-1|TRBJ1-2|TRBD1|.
CSVGQGNYGYTF
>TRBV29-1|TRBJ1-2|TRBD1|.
CSVGPGTGGRATYGYTF
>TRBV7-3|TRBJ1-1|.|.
CASSFGREAEAFF
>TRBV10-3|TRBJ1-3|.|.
CAISESGLSSGNTIYF
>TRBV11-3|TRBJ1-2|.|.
CASSLVGDGYTF
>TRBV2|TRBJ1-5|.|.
CARSPGLYSNQPQHF
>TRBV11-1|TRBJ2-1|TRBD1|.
CASSTKSGQIYNEQFF
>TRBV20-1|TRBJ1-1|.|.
CSARRGAEAFF
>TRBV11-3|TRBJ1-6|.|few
CASTPRGVPNSPLHF
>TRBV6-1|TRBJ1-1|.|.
CASSVGLMNTEAFF
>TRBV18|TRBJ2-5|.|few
CASSLANQETQYF
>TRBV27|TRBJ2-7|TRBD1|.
CASRLAGSRGEQYF
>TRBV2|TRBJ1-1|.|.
CASSGPTGPNTEAFF
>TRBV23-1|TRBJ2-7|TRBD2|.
CASSQSFSGGRLYEQYF
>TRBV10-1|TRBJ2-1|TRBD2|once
CASSERRLAGMGNEQFF
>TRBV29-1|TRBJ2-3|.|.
CSAWREGSTDTQYF
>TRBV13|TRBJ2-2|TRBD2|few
CASSPASGRSGELFF
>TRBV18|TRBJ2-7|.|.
CASSPNSAYEQYF
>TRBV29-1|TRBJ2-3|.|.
CSVRRETDTQYF
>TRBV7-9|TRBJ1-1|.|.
CASSLVVDTEAFF
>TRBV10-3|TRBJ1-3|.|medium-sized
CAIMGEASGNTIYF
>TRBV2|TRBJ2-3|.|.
CASSGLAPTDTQYF
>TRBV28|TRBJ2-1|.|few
CASSKGYAGSEQFF
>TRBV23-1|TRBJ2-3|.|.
CASSQSRTQYF
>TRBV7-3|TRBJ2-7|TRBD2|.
CASSWTSGPNEQYF
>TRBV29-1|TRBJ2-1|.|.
CSVLSERYNEQFF